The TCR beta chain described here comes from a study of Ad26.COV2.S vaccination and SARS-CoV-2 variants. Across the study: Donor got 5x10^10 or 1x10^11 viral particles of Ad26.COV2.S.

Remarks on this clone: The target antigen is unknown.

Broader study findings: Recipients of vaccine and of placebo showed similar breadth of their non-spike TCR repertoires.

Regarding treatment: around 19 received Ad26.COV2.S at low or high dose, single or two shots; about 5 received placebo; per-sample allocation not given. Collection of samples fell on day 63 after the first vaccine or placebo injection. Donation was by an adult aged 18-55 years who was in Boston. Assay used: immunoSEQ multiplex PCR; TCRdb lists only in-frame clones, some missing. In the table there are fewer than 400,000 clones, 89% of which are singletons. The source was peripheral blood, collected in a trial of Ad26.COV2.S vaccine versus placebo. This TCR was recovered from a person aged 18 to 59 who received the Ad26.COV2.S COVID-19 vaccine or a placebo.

The CDR3 loop reads CASSNDRAVNIQYF. CDR3 sequence (DNA): TGCGCCAGCAGCAATGACAGGGCGGTAAACATTCAGTACTTC. The rearrangement uses TRBV5-1 and TRBJ2-4, with 7 positions matching TRBD1. CDR3 length equals 14 residues. In germline, CDR1 is SGHRS, CDR2 YFSETQ. J gave up 6 bases and V 4 bases, and 7 bases lay outside the gene matches.